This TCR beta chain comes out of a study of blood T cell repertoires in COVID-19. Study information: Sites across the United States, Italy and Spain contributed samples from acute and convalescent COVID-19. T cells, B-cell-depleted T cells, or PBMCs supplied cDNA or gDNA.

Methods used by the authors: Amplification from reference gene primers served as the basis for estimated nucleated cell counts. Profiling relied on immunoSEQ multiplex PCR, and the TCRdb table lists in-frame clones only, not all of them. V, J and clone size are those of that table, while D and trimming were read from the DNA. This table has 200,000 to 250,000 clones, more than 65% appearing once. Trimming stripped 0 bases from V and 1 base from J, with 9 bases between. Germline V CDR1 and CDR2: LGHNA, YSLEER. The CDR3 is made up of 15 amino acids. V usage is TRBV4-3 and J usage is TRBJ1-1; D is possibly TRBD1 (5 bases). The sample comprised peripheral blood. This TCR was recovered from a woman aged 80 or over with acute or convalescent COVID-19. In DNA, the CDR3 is TGCGCCAGCAGCCAAGATACTGGGGCGAACACTGAAGCTTTCTTT. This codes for CASSQDTGANTEAFF.